This T cell receptor beta chain was identified during a study of CD8 T cells in Susac syndrome. An amount of RNA that ranged from about 0.45 to 1 ug was reverse transcribed with random hexamers. Via MiXCR, TCRdb re-called the immunoSEQ multiplex PCR reads, giving one row per CDR3 protein. Seen here are some 200,000 distinct CDR3 sequences, about 95% observed once, and the top ten hold about 0.17%. Sequenced sample: CD8+ T cells from PBMCs. This clonotype was sampled from a human donor with Susac syndrome.

CDR3: CASSPTGGIYEQYF. The CDR3 coding sequence is TGTGCCAGCAGCCCAACGGGGGGAATCTACGAGCAGTACTTC. This chain links TRBV9 with TRBJ2-7; 7 nucleotides line up with TRBD2. The V segment lost 4 bases and the J segment 3 bases; nucleotides outside the gene matches: 7. The CDR3 loop spans 14 amino acids. Germline assignment: CDR1 SGDLS and CDR2 YYNGEE.